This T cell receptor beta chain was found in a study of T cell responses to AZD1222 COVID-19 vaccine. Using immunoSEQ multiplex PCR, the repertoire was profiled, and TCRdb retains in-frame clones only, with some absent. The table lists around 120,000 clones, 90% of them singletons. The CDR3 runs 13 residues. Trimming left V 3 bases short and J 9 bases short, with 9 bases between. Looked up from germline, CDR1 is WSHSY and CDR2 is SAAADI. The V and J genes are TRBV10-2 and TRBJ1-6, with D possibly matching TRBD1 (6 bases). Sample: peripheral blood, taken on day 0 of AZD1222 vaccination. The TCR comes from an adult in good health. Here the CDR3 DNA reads TGCGCCAGCAGTGAACAGGGTACTTCACCCCTCCACTTT. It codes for CASSEQGTSPLHF.